Below are 6 T cell receptor beta chains sequenced from a single sample in a study of T cell responses to AZD1222 COVID-19 vaccine. Profiled with immunoSEQ multiplex PCR; TCRdb holds only in-frame clones, not every one. Here the sample spans about 100,000 clones, 88% being singletons. The specimen was peripheral blood, collected on day 0 of AZD1222 vaccination. Every receptor here comes from an adult in good health.

This chain connects TRBV24-1 to TRBJ2-1; weak D call: TRBD2 (6 bases). The CDR3 is 12 residues long. The ends were cut back, 5 bases at V and 8 bases at J, with 9 bases in the middle. From germline, CDR1 is KGHDR and CDR2 SFDVKD. The CDR3 loop is CATSAGEDEQFF. CDR3 bases: TGTGCCACCAGTGCTGGGGAGGATGAGCAGTTCTTC.

This clone has just one count. V gene TRBV9 combines with J gene TRBJ2-5; 8 bases fit TRBD2. CDR3 size: 17 residues. Trimming at V came to 0 bases and at J to 1 base, leaving 8 bases not matched to a gene. The germline V gene has CDR1 SGDLS and CDR2 YYNGEE. CDR3 sequence (DNA): TGTGCCAGCAGCGTAGACCCGGCGGGAGGCGGCCAAGAGACCCAGTACTTC. Encoded protein: CASSVDPAGGGQETQYF.

The CDR3 reads CASSSTGTGAYNEQFF. The CDR3 DNA follows: TGCGCCAGCAGCTCAACCGGGACAGGGGCCTACAATGAGCAGTTCTTC. J is TRBJ2-1 and V is TRBV4-1; 10 bases are shared with TRBD1. Germline CDR1 MGHRA, CDR2 YSYEKL. CDR3 length equals 16 residues. V was clipped by 5 bases and J by 2 bases; unmatched bases: 6.

J is TRBJ2-2 and V is TRBV5-1; D may be TRBD1 (6 bases). Germline CDR1 SGHRS, CDR2 YFSETQ. V dropped 0 bases and J dropped 1 base, with 10 bases sitting between them. CDR3 length equals 16 residues. The chain's CDR3 is CASSLGQAQNTGELFF. CDR3 sequence (DNA): TGCGCCAGCAGCTTGGGACAGGCCCAGAACACCGGGGAGCTGTTTTTT.

This clone was seen once. The chain is built from TRBV30 and TRBJ2-2; 11 nucleotides align to TRBD2. The CDR3 contains 17 residues. With V trimmed by 2 bases and J by 4 bases, 9 bases remained unmatched. Germline CDR1 is GTSNPN and CDR2 is SVGIG (reference sequence). The CDR3, as DNA: TGTGCCTGGAGTCGCTTTAGCGGGAGGGTAGTCACCGGGGAGCTGTTTTTT. Encoded protein: CAWSRFSGRVVTGELFF. Full variable domain (remainder filled in from reference TRBV30 and TRBJ2-2): SQTIHQWPATLVQPVGSPLSLECTVEGTSNPNLYWYRQAAGRGLQLLFYSVGIGQISSEVPQNLSASRPQDRQFILSSKKLLLSDSGFYLCAWSRFSGRVVTGELFFGEGSRLTVL.

This clone was observed a few times. The chain recombines TRBV6-5 with TRBJ2-1; 8 nucleotides align to TRBD2. Germline values: CDR1 MNHEY, CDR2 SVGAGI. The CDR3 length is 15 residues. With 7 bases clipped from V and 9 bases from J, the junction kept 14 bases outside the gene matches. CDR3 sequence: CASKIAGNKIGEQFF. The CDR3 region has the DNA TGTGCCAGCAAGATAGCGGGGAACAAAATCGGTGAGCAGTTCTTC.